These 25 T cell receptor beta chains were all obtained from the same sample, sequenced in a study of CD8 T cells in ankylosing spondylitis. Regarding the study as a whole: Blood from ankylosing spondylitis patients appeared to carry a characteristic eight-variant TCR beta motif.

No antigen is known for these receptors. One entry per CDR3 protein results from TCRdb running MiXCR on the 5' RACE reads. The table has fewer than 450,000 distinct CDR3 sequences, roughly a sixth seen once; the top ten hold approximately 1%. Sequencing was done on a sample of blood, either unsorted or a sorted T cell fraction (not recorded which). The receptors here all came from a male donor with ankylosing spondylitis.

The CDR3 reads CASSQVRPGLAGLRAGELFF. The DNA for the CDR3 is TGTGCCAGCAGCCAAGTGAGACCGGGACTAGCGGGTTTAAGGGCCGGGGAGCTGTTTTTT. The chain carries TRBV3-1 and TRBJ2-2, with 12 bases aligning to TRBD2. Germline CDR1 is LGHDT and CDR2 is YNNKEL (reference sequence). The trim removed 1 base at V and 6 bases at J, leaving 15 bases unmatched. The CDR3 is made up of 20 amino acids. Filled out from reference TRBV3-1 and TRBJ2-2, the complete variable domain reads DTAVSQTPKYLVTQMGNDKSIKCEQNLGHDTMYWYKQDSKKFLKIMFSYNNKELIINETVPNRFSPKSPDKAHLNLHINSLELGDSAVYFCASSQVRPGLAGLRAGELFFGEGSRLTVL.

In its sample, this clonotype was seen a few times. The chain links TRBV28 to TRBJ2-6, with TRBD1 matching 10 bases. This CDR3 comprises 20 residues. The trim removed 0 bases at V and 0 bases at J, leaving 8 bases unmatched. In germline, CDR1 is MDHEN, CDR2 SYDVKM. The CDR3 DNA reads TGTGCCAGCAGTTTATGGACAGGGGGCTACACGCGCTCTGGGGCCAACGTCCTGACTTTC. Its translation is CASSLWTGGYTRSGANVLTF.

Only a few counts were recorded for this clonotype. This chain links TRBV30 with TRBJ1-5; TRBD1 might be the D (5 bases). This CDR3 is built from 15 residues. Per germline, CDR1 GTSNPN and CDR2 SVGIG (reference sequence). V was pared by 2 bases and J by 9 bases, with 20 bases between. CDR3 loop: CAWSLGDRSLVPQHF. CDR3 DNA sequence: TGTGCCTGGAGTTTGGGGGATCGGTCTTTGGTGCCCCAGCATTTT.

The DNA of the CDR3 is TGTGCCACCGCAGATCCTAGCCCAAACATTCAGTACTTC. As protein: CATADPSPNIQYF. The chain carries TRBV6-2 or TRBV6-3 and TRBJ2-4; maybe TRBD2 (5 bases). Per germline, CDR1 MNHEY and CDR2 SVGEGT. The CDR3 contains 13 residues. V dropped 10 bases and J dropped 6 bases, with 16 bases sitting between them.

V and J are TRBV29-1 and TRBJ2-3; 8 nucleotides line up with TRBD2. This CDR3 has 15 residues. Trimming cost V 2 bases and J 2 bases; bases outside gene matches: 6. CDR1 and CDR2 (germline): SQVTM, ANQGSEA. The CDR3 is CSVEMASGYTDTQYF. The CDR3 DNA sequence: TGCAGCGTTGAAATGGCTAGCGGGTACACAGATACGCAGTATTTT.

This clonotype was picked up a small number of times. In DNA, the CDR3 is TGTGCCAGCATCGGACCATTCTACGAGCAGTACTTC. It is translated as CASIGPFYEQYF. This chain uses TRBV28 with TRBJ2-7; no definite D call. CDR3 size: 12 residues. V was shortened by 7 bases and J by 3 bases, with 10 bases between the two germline ends. Germline V gene data show CDR1 as MDHEN and CDR2 as SYDVKM.

This clonotype appeared a few times. The chain joins TRBV3-1 to TRBJ1-3; a weak D match, TRBD1 (5 bases). Trimming left V 4 bases short and J 3 bases short, with 28 bases between. The CDR3 covers 20 residues. Germline V gives CDR1 LGHDT, CDR2 YNNKEL (reference sequence). This CDR3 reads CASSRSERGRSVSRGNTIYF. The CDR3 DNA reads TGTGCCAGCAGCCGAAGTGAACGGGGCAGGTCTGTATCTCGTGGAAACACCATATATTTT.

This clonotype occurred a few times. The rearrangement links TRBV25-1 to TRBJ2-2, with TRBD1 identical over 10 bases. Trimming cost V 4 bases and J 3 bases; bases outside gene matches: 14. Germline V gives CDR1 MGHDK, CDR2 SYGVNS. The CDR3 is 19 residues long. The CDR3, as DNA: TGTGCCAGCAGTGCCTCCGGGACAGGGGCGTTTTTTTACACCGGGGAGCTGTTTTTT. Its protein product is CASSASGTGAFFYTGELFF.

This clonotype has more than one count but fewer than ten. For the CDR3, the DNA is TGTGCCAGCAGGGAGACTAGTATAGGGCATTACGGTGAGCAGTTCTTC. Amino acids: CASRETSIGHYGEQFF. The V and J genes are TRBV6-1 and TRBJ2-1; D might be TRBD2 (6 bases). This CDR3 has 16 amino acids. CDR1 and CDR2 (germline): MNHNS, SASEGT. V dropped 6 bases and J dropped 9 bases, with 24 bases sitting between them.

V gene TRBV3-1 combines with J gene TRBJ2-3, with a possible D match to TRBD1 (5 bases). The CDR3 is 15 amino acids. The germline CDR1 and CDR2 sequences are LGHDT and YNNKEL (reference sequence). The germline V and J ends were trimmed by 1 base and 6 bases, with 14 bases remaining between them. In nucleotides, the CDR3 is TGTGCCAGCAGCCAAGCTATTTGGGGCAGGGATACGCAGTATTTT. Amino acids: CASSQAIWGRDTQYF.

This clonotype occurred many times. V gene TRBV12-3 or TRBV12-4 combines with J gene TRBJ1-2, with D uncertain. The CDR3 has 13 residues. V was trimmed by 7 bases and J by 0 bases, leaving 9 bases between them. The CDR3 loop is CASTPGTNYGYTF. CDR3 DNA sequence: TGTGCCAGCACGCCCGGAACTAACTATGGCTACACCTTC.

The chain joins TRBV20-1 to TRBJ2-5; TRBD2 aligns across 7 bases. The CDR3 is made up of 17 amino acids. The V segment lost 0 bases and the J segment 1 base; nucleotides outside the gene matches: 11. Germline CDR1 DFQATT, CDR2 SNEGSKA (reference sequence). CDR3 nucleotides: TGCAGTGCTAGAGATCCGCCCGGACTAGGCCTCCAAGAGACCCAGTACTTC. This codes for CSARDPPGLGLQETQYF.

The chain has TRBV20-1 and TRBJ1-5, with 7 bases fitting TRBD1. Germline CDR1 and CDR2: DFQATT and SNEGSKA (reference sequence). The CDR3 loop spans 15 amino acids. The junction had 5 bases not matched to a gene; V was cut back by 0 bases and J by 3 bases. In DNA, the CDR3 is TGCAGTGCTAGAGACTCCGGACAGGTCAATCAGCCCCAGCATTTT. This translates into CSARDSGQVNQPQHF.

This clonotype has only a few counts. This chain links TRBV5-1 with TRBJ2-2; TRBD1 is a possible D gene (6 bases). The CDR3 has 15 residues. V gave up 5 bases and J gave up 4 bases, with 15 bases separating them. Looked up from germline, CDR1 is SGHRS and CDR2 is YFSETQ. CDR3 in amino acids: CASRTQGQGTGELFF. For the CDR3, the DNA is TGCGCCAGCAGAACCCAGGGGCAGGGCACCGGGGAGCTGTTTTTT.

This clonotype was recorded a few times. This sequence joins TRBV20-1 and TRBJ2-4, with D possibly being TRBD1 (5 bases). The germline V and J ends were trimmed by 0 bases and 1 base, with 7 bases remaining between them. This CDR3 spans 14 amino acids. Germline V CDR1 and CDR2: DFQATT, SNEGSKA (reference sequence). CDR3 amino acids: CSARDSGAKNIQYF. CDR3 DNA sequence: TGCAGTGCTAGAGATTCAGGGGCCAAAAACATTCAGTACTTC.

This clonotype has just a few counts. The V and J genes are TRBV5-1 and TRBJ1-5, with D possibly being TRBD1 (5 bases). The V gene's germline CDR1 is SGHRS and CDR2 YFSETQ. V gave up 0 bases and J gave up 6 bases, with 10 bases separating them. The CDR3 sequence is 14 residues long. The CDR3: CASSLVGEGQPQHF. The CDR3 DNA follows: TGCGCCAGCAGCTTGGTGGGGGAGGGTCAGCCCCAGCATTTT.

The V gene is TRBV3-1, the J gene TRBJ1-2; D is unresolved. Germline CDR1 and CDR2: LGHDT and YNNKEL (reference sequence). This CDR3 contains 12 residues. V lost 6 bases and J 8 bases, leaving 13 bases between the germline ends. CDR3 nucleotides: TGTGCCAGCAGTCAAACCCATGCGGGCTACACCTTC. It specifies CASSQTHAGYTF. The full variable domain, with the rest looked up from reference TRBV3-1 and TRBJ1-2, is DTAVSQTPKYLVTQMGNDKSIKCEQNLGHDTMYWYKQDSKKFLKIMFSYNNKELIINETVPNRFSPKSPDKAHLNLHINSLELGDSAVYFCASSQTHAGYTFGSGTRLTVV.

The rearrangement links TRBV19 to TRBJ1-2, with 9 bases identical to TRBD1. Germline V CDR1 and CDR2: LNHDA, SQIVND (reference sequence). The J segment lost 3 bases and the V segment lost 4 bases, leaving 6 bases of the junction unmatched. This CDR3 has 15 residues. The DNA for the CDR3 is TGTGCCAGTAGTAGGGACAGGGCAGCTCACTATGGCTACACCTTC. This translates into CASSRDRAAHYGYTF.

As for this clonotype: A much larger clone sits a single nucleotide away, making a read error possible. The chain has TRBV12-3 or TRBV12-4 and TRBJ1-6, with D possibly being TRBD1 (6 bases). V gave up 8 bases and J gave up 6 bases, with 26 bases separating them. The CDR3 is 18 amino acids. The CDR3 is CASCPGQVGLGVNSPLHF. The DNA for the CDR3 is TGTGCCAGCTGCCCGGGACAAGTTGGTTTGGGGGTTAATTCACCCCTCCACTTT.

The V gene is TRBV2, the J gene TRBJ2-7; D gene uncertain. Per germline, CDR1 SNHLY and CDR2 FYNNEI. V was clipped by 9 bases and J by 3 bases, with 9 bases between them. The CDR3 consists of 11 residues. As DNA, the CDR3 is TGTGCCAGTGTCGGCAGCTACGAGCAGTACTTC. Its protein product is CASVGSYEQYF.

The chain combines TRBV7-9 with TRBJ1-4; 8 positions match TRBD1. CDR3 length equals 15 residues. Germline CDR1 and CDR2: SEHNR and FQNEAQ (reference sequence). Germline trimming cut 3 bases from V and 8 bases from J; bases unmatched to any gene: 8. The CDR3 coding sequence is TGTGCCAGCAGCTTTGGACAGGGAAGGGCGGAAAAACTGTTTTTT. It specifies CASSFGQGRAEKLFF.

This clonotype occurred a few times. The chain links TRBV7-2 to TRBJ1-2, with TRBD1 identical over 9 bases. With V trimmed by 0 bases and J by 5 bases, 4 bases remained unmatched. Germline V lookup: CDR1 SGHTA, CDR2 FQGNSA. The CDR3 consists of 15 residues. The CDR3 is CASSLAGTGLYGYTF. The DNA for the CDR3 is TGTGCCAGCAGCTTAGCCGGGACAGGGCTGTATGGCTACACCTTC. Combining the CDR3 with reference TRBV7-2 and TRBJ1-2 gives the whole variable domain GAGVSQSPSNKVTEKGKDVELRCDPISGHTALYWYRQSLGQGLEFLIYFQGNSAPDKSGLPSDRFSAERTGGSVSTLTIQRTQQEDSAVYLCASSLAGTGLYGYTFGSGTRLTVV.

The rearrangement links TRBV3-1 to TRBJ2-1; 16 bases align to TRBD2. This CDR3 spans 17 amino acids. Germline lookup yields CDR1 LGHDT and CDR2 YNNKEL (reference sequence). With V trimmed by 4 bases and J by 3 bases, 3 bases remained unmatched. This CDR3 reads CASSLGTSGRVYNEQFF. The CDR3 DNA reads as TGTGCCAGCAGCCTAGGGACTAGCGGGAGGGTCTACAATGAGCAGTTCTTC.

The chain recombines TRBV6-2 or TRBV6-3 with TRBJ2-1, with 7 bases that match TRBD2. Germline CDR1 reads MNHEY; CDR2 reads SVGEGT. The CDR3 consists of 17 residues. Trimming cost V 5 bases and J 3 bases; bases outside gene matches: 13. CDR3 DNA sequence: TGTGCCAGCAGTGCCCCTCCTGGGCGGGAGAACTACAATGAGCAGTTCTTC. This encodes CASSAPPGRENYNEQFF.

This clonotype was observed a few times. The V and J genes are TRBV29-1 and TRBJ2-5, with 8 bases fitting TRBD2. The CDR3 is 12 residues long. Germline CDR1 and CDR2: SQVTM and ANQGSEA. The V segment lost 6 bases and the J segment 5 bases; nucleotides outside the gene matches: 5. In DNA form, the CDR3 reads TGCAGCGTAGTAGCGGGAACGGAGACCCAGTACTTC. The encoded protein is CSVVAGTETQYF.